This T cell receptor (beta chain) was recorded in a study of shared clonotypes between healthy human individuals (dated by TCRdb to about 2020). General notes on the study: The cohort comprised a couple of women and a few men aged 18 to 49 years. For each donor, CD4 naive and CD4 memory were each given three plates, CD8 naive was given two plates, and CD8 memory was given one plate. Libraries were prepared and TCR repertoires were sequenced by different laboratories using diverse techniques, in order to increase sequencing depth and limit assay-specific biases. Per donor, leukapheresis produced somewhere between about 0.8 and 9 billion PBMCs. To estimate repertoire size and how much clonotype sharing occurs between individuals, the study deeply sequenced the blood TCR repertoires of five healthy adults. Results and caveats for the whole study, not just this receptor: The small number of donors limited the genetic and exposure-history diversity represented. Naive subsets generally had larger estimated clonotype richness than memory subsets. Only blood was sampled, and tissue TCR repertoires likely differ from those in blood. Pairwise subsampling indicated that sequencing depth was expected to affect the degree of clonotype sharing among donors. Compared with non-shared clonotypes, the clonotypes found in all four sorted-subset donors had higher generation probabilities. Sharing across a few donors was observed for approximately 5% of naive CD4, over 3% of naive CD8, roughly 2.4% of memory CD4, and roughly 0.4% of memory CD8 clonotypes. Rarefaction of sorted-subset datasets indicated incomplete sequencing despite the large sequencing depth.

TCR CDR3 regions were amplified from genomic DNA by multiplex PCR using the deep immunoSEQ assay. Extracted genomic DNA from each cell subset was distributed evenly across all wells of several immunoSEQ 96-well plates, and each plate was treated as a replicate. For sorted subsets, around 200 ng genomic DNA, equal to tens of thousands of T cell genomes, was loaded into each replicate PCR. The purified libraries were quantified using a Qubit 3.0 fluorometer, sized with a Bioanalyzer 2100, and then quantified again using the KAPA Library Quantification kit. Every immunoSEQ 96-well plate was sequenced on a dedicated single-read 150-cycle Illumina NextSeq 550 flow cell. The original methods were these. The immunoSEQ output contained only junctional sequences without quality scores, so filtering could not match that applied to full-length reads. To assign V/J genes and CDR3, sequences were annotated against IMGT germline references using PyIR, a Python wrapper for IgBLAST v1.9. Reads were filtered out if the reads had weak V/J assignments (E-value above 1e-6), no CDR3, stop codons, out-of-frame junctions, or ambiguous translated residues. V3J clonotypes were defined as sequences sharing an identical inferred V gene, J gene, and CDR3 amino acid sequence. Percentage overlap between repertoires was computed as shared unique clonotypes divided by the size of the smaller repertoire. Richness of each repertoire was evaluated using RTK rarefaction, the Chao1 estimator, and Recon v2.1 estimates of unobserved clonotypes. Generation probabilities were computed with OLGA for all TCRbeta clonotypes obtained by the gDNA method from a handful of donors. Here the immuneACCESS table is served through TCRdb, limited to in-frame sequences with V and J called. Missing clones are a known gap in these copies; in checked studies unresolved V genes cover under half, and the rest lacks a known reason. That table supplies the V and J calls and clone size; D and trimming were determined from the DNA. In all, the sample holds about 2.1 million clones, and just over 90% of those were seen once. More than 1.5% of the sample is in the top ten clones.

Via the germline V gene, CDR1 is SGHDT and CDR2 YYEEEE. The cysteine opens and the phenylalanine closes a CDR3 of 14 amino acids. Just the 42-base CDR3 DNA is kept, in frame starting at base 1. V is cut back by 5 bases and J by 5 bases, with 9 bases in the junction unmatched. Remarks on this clone: Its cognate antigen has yet to be identified. No clone much larger than this one lies a single base away; base qualities are absent.

CD8 naive samples were obtained by positive selection for CCR7 among CD45RO-negative cells, yielding a CD45RA+CCR7+ population from which TemRA cells were excluded. Donors were healthy HIV-negative adults with no recently reported acute infections or vaccinations. Every donor was a Caucasian adult residing in Nashville, Tennessee, USA. After blood collection by leukapheresis, PBMCs were isolated using Ficoll-Histopaque density gradient centrifugation and then cryopreserved in the vapor phase of liquid nitrogen. Analytical flow cytometry was used to check the purity and quantity of every magnetically sorted T cell population. Each sorted fraction had its genomic DNA isolated and then quantified by UV absorbance on a Nanodrop 2000c.

This TCR was recovered from a man aged 18 to 30 in good health. Some clones in this sample may be carry-over from other donors' samples. Sequencing input: naive CD8+ T cells from PBMCs. This sample's cell subset or site label indicates: CD45RA+CCR7+. This sequence uses TRBV5-6 and TRBJ1-2; 7 middle bases align to TRBD1. CDR3 reads: CASSPVGTVYGYTF. The bases are TGTGCCAGCAGTCCCGTCGGGACAGTGTATGGCTACACCTTC.